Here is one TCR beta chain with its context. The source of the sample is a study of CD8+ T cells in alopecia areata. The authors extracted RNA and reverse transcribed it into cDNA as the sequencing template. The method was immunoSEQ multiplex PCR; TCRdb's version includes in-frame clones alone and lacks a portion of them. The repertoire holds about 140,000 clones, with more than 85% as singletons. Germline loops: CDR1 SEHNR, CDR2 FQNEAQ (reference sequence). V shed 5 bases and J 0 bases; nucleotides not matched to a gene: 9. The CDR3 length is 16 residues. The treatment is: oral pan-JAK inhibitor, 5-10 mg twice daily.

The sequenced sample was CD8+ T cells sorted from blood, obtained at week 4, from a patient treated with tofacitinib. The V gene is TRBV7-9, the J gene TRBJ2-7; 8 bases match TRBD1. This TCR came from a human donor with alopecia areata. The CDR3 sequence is CASSPAGGQVSYEQYF. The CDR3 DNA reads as TGTGCCAGCAGCCCCGCCGGGGGACAGGTCTCCTACGAGCAGTACTTC.